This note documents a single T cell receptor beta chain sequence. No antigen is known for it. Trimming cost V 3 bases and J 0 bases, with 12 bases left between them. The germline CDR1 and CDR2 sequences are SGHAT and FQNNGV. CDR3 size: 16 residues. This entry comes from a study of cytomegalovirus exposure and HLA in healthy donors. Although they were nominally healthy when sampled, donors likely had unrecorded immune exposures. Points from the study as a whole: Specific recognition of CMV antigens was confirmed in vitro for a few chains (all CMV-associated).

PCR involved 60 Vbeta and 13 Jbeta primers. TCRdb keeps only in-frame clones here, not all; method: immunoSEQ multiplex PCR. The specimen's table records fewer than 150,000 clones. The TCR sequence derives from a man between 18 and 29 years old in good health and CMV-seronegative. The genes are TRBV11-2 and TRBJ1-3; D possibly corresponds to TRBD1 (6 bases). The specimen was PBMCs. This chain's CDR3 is CASSFRDTLSGNTIYF. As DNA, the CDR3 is TGTGCCAGCAGCTTTCGGGACACACTCTCTGGAAACACCATATATTTT.